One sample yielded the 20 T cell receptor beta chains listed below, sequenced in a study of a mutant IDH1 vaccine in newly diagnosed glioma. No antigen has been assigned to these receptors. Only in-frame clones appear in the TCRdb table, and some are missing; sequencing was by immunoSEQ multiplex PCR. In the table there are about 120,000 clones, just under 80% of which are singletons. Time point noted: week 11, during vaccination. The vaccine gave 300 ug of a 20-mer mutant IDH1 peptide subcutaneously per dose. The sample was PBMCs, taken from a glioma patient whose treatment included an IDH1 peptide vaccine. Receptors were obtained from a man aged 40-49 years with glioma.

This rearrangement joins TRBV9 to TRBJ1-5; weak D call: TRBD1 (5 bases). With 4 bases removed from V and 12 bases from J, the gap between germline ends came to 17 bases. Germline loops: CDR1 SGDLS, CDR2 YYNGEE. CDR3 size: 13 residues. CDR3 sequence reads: CASSPDSWGLQHF. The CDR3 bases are TGTGCCAGCAGCCCGGATAGCTGGGGACTCCAGCATTTT.

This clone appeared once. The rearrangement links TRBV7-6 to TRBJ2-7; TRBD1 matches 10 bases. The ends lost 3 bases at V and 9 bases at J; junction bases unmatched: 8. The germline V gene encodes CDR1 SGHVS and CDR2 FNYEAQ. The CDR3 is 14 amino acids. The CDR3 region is CASSLGQGQNSQYF. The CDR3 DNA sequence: TGTGCCAGCAGCTTGGGACAGGGGCAGAATTCGCAGTACTTC. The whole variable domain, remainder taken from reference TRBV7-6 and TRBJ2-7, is GAGVSQSPRYKVTKRGQDVALRCDPISGHVSLYWYRQALGQGPEFLTYFNYEAQQDKSGLPNDRFSAERPEGSISTLTIQRTEQRDSAMYRCASSLGQGQNSQYFGPGTRLTVT.

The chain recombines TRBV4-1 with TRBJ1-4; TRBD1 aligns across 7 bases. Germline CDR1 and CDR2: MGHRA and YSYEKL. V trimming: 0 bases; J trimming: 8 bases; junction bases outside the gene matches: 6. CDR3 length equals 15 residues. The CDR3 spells CASSQEGRGIEKLFF. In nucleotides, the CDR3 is TGCGCCAGCAGCCAAGAAGGCAGGGGGATCGAAAAACTGTTTTTT.

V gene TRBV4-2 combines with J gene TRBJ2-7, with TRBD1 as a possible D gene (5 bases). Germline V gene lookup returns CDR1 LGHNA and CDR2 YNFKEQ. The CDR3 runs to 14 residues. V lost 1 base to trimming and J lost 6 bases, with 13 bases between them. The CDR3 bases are TGTGCCAGCAGCCAAGGACAGTATACGCTCGAGCAGTACTTC. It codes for CASSQGQYTLEQYF.

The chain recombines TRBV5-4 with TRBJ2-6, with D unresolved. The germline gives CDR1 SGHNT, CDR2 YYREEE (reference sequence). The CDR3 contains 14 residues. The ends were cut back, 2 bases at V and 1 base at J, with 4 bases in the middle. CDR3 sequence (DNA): TGTGCCAGCAGCTTTCCATCTGGGGCCAACGTCCTGACTTTC. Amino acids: CASSFPSGANVLTF.

The CDR3 loop reads CASSPLPGTLINEKLFF. For the CDR3, the DNA is TGTGCCAGCTCACCACTACCTGGGACGCTGATTAATGAAAAACTGTTTTTT. The J gene is TRBJ1-4, the V gene TRBV18, with a possible D match to TRBD1 (5 bases). Germline lookup yields CDR1 KGHSH and CDR2 LQKENI. CDR3 length: 17 residues. With 1 base removed from V and 4 bases from J, the gap between germline ends came to 16 bases.

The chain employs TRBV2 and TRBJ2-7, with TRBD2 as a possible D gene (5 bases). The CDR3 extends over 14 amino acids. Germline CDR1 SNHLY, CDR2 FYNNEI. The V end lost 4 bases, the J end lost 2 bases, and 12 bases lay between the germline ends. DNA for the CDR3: TGTGCCAGCAGTGGTGCTAGCAGCACCTACGAGCAGTACTTC. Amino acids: CASSGASSTYEQYF.

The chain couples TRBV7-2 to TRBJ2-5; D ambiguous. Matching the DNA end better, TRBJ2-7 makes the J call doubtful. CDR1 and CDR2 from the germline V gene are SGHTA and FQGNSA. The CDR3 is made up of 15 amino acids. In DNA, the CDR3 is TGTGCCAGCAGCTTAGACTTTTGGGTCCCCTACGAGCAGTACTTC. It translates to CASSLDFWVPYEQYF.

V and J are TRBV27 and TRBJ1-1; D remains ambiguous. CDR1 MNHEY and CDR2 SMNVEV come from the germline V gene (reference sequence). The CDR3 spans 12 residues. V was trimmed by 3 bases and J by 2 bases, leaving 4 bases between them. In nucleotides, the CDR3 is TGTGCCAGCAGTTTGGATAACACTGAAGCTTTCTTT. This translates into CASSLDNTEAFF.

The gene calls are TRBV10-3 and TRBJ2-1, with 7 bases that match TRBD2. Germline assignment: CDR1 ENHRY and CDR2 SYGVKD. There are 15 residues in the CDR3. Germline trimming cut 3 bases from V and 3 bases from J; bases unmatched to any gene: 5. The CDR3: CAISDGERDYNEQFF. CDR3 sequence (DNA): TGTGCCATCAGTGATGGGGAGCGGGACTACAATGAGCAGTTCTTC.

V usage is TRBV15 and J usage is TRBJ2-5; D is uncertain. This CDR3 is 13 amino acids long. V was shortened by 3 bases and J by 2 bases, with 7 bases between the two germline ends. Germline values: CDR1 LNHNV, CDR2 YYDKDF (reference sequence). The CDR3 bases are TGTGCCACCAGCAGTAGACTTCAAGAGACCCAGTACTTC. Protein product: CATSSRLQETQYF. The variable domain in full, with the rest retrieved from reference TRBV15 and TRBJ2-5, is DAMVIQNPRYQVTQFGKPVTLSCSQTLNHNVMYWYQQKSSQAPKLLFHYYDKDFNNEADTPDNFQSRRPNTSFCFLDIRSPGLGDTAMYLCATSSRLQETQYFGPGTRLLVL.

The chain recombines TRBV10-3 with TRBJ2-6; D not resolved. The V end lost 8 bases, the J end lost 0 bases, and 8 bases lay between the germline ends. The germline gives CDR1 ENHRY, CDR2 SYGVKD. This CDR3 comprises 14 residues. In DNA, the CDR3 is TGTGCCATCGCTACCTTCTCTGGGGCCAACGTCCTGACTTTC. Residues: CAIATFSGANVLTF.

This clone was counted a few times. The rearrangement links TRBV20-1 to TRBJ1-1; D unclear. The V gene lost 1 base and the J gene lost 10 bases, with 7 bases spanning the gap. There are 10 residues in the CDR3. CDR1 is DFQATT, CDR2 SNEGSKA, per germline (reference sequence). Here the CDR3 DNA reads TGCAGTGCTAGAGTCGTGGTAGCTTTCTTT. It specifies CSARVVVAFF.

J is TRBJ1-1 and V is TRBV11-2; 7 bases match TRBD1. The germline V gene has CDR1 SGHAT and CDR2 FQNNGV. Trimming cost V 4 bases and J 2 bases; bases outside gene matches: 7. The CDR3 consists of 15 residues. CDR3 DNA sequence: TGTGCCAGCAGCTCGTGGACAGGATACAACACTGAAGCTTTCTTT. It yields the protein CASSSWTGYNTEAFF.

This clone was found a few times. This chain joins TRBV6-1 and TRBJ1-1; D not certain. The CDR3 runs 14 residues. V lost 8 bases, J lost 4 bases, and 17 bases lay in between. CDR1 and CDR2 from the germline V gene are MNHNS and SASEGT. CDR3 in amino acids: CASGRKGLFTEAFF. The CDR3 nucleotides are TGTGCCAGCGGACGGAAGGGCCTTTTCACTGAAGCTTTCTTT.

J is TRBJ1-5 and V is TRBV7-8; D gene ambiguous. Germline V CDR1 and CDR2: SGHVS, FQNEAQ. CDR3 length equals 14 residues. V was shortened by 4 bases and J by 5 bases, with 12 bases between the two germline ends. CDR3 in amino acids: CASSSAPLYQPQHF. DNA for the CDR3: TGTGCCAGCAGCTCAGCTCCGCTCTATCAGCCCCAGCATTTT.

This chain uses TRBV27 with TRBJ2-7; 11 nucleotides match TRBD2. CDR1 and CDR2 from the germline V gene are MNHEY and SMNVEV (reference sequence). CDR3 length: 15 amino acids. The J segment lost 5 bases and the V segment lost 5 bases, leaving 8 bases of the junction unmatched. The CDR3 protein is CASSPGTSGNNEQYF. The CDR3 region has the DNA TGTGCCAGCAGTCCAGGGACTAGCGGTAACAACGAGCAGTACTTC.

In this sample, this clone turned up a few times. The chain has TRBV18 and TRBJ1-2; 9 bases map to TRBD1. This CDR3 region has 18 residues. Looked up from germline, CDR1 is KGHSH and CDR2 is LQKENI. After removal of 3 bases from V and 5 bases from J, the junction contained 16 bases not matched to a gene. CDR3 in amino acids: CASSPLTSGTGQIYGYTF. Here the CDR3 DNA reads TGTGCCAGCTCACCGCTGACGTCCGGGACAGGGCAGATTTATGGCTACACCTTC.

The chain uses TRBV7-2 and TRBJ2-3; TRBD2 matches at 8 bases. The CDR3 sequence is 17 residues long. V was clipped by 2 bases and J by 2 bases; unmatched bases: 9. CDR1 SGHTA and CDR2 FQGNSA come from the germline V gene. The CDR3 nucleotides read TGTGCCAGCAGCTTATGGAGCGGGGGAGGGGACACAGATACGCAGTATTTT. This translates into CASSLWSGGGDTDTQYF.

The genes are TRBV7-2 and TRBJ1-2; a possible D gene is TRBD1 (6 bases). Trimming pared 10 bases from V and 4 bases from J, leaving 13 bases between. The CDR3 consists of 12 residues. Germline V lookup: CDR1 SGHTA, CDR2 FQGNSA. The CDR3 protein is CAIQGQSYGYTF. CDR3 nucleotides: TGTGCCATCCAAGGACAGTCCTATGGCTACACCTTC.